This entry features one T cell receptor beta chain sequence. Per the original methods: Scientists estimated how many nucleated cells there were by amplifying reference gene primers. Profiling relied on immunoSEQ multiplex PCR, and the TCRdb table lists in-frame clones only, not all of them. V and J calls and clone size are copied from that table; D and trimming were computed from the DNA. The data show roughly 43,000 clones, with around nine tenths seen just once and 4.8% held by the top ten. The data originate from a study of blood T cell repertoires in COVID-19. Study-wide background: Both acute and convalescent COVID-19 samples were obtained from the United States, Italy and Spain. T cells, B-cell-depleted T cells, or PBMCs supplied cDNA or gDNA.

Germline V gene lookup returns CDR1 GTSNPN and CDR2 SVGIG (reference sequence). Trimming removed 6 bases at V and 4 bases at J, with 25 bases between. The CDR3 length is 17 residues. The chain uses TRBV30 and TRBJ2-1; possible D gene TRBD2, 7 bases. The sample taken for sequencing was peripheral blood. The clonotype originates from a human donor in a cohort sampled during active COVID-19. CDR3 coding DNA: TGTGCCTGCCCAGGGGAAAGCGGGACCCCCCGGTACAATGAGCAGTTCTTC. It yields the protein CACPGESGTPRYNEQFF. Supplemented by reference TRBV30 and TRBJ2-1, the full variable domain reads SQTIHQWPATLVQPVGSPLSLECTVEGTSNPNLYWYRQAAGRGLQLLFYSVGIGQISSEVPQNLSASRPQDRQFILSSKKLLLSDSGFYLCACPGESGTPRYNEQFFGPGTRLTVL.